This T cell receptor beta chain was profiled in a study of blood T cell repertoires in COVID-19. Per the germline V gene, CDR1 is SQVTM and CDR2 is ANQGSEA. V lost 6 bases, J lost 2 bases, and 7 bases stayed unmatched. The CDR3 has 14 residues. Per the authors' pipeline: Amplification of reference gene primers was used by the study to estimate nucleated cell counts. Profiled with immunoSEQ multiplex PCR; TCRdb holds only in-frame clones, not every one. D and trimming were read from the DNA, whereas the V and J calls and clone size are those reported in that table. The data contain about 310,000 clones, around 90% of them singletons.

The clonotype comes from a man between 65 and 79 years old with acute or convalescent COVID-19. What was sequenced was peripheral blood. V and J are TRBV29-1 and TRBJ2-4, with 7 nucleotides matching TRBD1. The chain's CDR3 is CSVAYRGTKNIQYF. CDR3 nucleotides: TGCAGCGTCGCGTACAGGGGTACCAAAAACATTCAGTACTTC.